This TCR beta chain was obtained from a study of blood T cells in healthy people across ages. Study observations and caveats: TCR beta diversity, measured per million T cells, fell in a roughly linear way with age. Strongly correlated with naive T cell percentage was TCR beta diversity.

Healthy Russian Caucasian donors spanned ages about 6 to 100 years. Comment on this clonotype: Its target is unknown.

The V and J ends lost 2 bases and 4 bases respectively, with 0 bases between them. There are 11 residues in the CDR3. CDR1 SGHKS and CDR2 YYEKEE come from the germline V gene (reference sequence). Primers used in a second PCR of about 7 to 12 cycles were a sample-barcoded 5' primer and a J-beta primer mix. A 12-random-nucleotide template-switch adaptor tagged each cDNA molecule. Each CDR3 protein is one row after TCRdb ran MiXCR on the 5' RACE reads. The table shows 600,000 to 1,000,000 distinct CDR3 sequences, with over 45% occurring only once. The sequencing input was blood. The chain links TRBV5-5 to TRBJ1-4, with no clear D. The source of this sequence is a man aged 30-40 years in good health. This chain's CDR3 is CASSFNEKLFF. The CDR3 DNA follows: TGTGCCAGCAGCTTTAATGAAAAACTGTTTTTT.